The T cell receptor (beta chain) under discussion was sequenced for a study of molecular identifiers for immune sequencing clone quantification. General study findings and limits: Under 1% of molecules in naive cells, but over 98% of effector molecules, belonged to clones above 20 RNA copies. Detecting spiked Jurkat TCR RNA from one cell among more than 750,000 naive cells was reportedly possible.

V dropped 7 bases and J dropped 4; count of bases not matched to a gene: 12. This CDR3 comprises 15 residues. Ten or more counts support this clonotype. Its antigen remains unknown. Naive CD8 T cell sorting was performed on the CD8+CD4-CCR7+CD45RA+ phenotype. TCRdb re-derived calls from the PCR reads in MiXCR, one entry per CDR3 protein. The repertoire holds approximately 12,000 distinct CDR3 sequences, about 15% seen once, with around 1.5% in the top ten. The sequence was collected from a human donor in good health. Some libraries in this study had Jurkat cell RNA spiked in. The chain uses TRBV12-3 or TRBV12-4 and TRBJ1-1, with TRBD1 identical over 7 bases. The sample was naive CD8+ T cells from blood, with Jurkat cell RNA spiked in. Subset of the sample: FACS-sorted CD8+CD4-CCR7+CD45RA+ naive T cells. The CDR3 coding sequence is TGTGCCAGCACCTGGGACAGCTTACCCGGCACTGAAGCTTTCTTT. Its protein is CASTWDSLPGTEAFF.